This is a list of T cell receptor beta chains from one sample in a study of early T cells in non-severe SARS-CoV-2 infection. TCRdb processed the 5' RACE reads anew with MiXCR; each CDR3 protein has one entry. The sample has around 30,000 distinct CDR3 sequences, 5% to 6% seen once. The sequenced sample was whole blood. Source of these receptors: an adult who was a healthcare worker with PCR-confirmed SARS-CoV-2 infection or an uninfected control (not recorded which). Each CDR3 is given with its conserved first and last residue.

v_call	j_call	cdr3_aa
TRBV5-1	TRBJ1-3	CASSPAGSSGNTIYF
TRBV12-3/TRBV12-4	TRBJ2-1	CASRSGHYNEQFF
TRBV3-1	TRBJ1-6	CASRPDRGRNSPLHF
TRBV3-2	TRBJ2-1	CASSQPREGRGNEQFF
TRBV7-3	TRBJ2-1	CASGLGASSYNEQFF
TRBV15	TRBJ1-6	CATSSLQGGNSPLHF
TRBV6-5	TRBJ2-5	CASSRGHSGTQYF
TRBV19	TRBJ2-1	CASGDRGLGEQFF
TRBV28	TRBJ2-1	CASSPRPGEQFF
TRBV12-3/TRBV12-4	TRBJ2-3	CASRGQTLDTQYF
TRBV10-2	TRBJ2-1	CASTFGLAGYNEQFF